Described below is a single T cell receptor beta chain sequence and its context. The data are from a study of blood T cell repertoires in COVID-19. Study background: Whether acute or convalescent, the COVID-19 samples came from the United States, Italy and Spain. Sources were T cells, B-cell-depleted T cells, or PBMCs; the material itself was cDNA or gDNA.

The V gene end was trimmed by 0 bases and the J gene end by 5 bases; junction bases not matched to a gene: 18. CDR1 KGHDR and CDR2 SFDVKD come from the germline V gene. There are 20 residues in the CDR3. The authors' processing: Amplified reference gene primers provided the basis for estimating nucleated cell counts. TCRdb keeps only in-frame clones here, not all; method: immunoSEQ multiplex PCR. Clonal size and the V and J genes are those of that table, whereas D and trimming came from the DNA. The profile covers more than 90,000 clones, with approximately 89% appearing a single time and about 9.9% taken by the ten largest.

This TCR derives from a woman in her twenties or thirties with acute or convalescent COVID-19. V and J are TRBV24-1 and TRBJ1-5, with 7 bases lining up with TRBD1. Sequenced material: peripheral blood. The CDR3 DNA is TGTGCCACCAGTGATTTGCATCACCTTACAGGGGATAGGCCCTATCAGCCCCAGCATTTT. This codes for CATSDLHHLTGDRPYQPQHF.